The 30 T cell receptor beta chains presented below share a single source sample, sequenced in a study of blood T cell repertoires in COVID-19. Sequenced by immunoSEQ multiplex PCR; TCRdb stores in-frame clones only, minus some. The sample lists around 130,000 clones; about 87% were seen once. The sequenced material came from peripheral blood. These receptor sequences come from a human donor with COVID-19, enrolled during active disease. The donor label of this sample is uncertain.

The rearrangement joins TRBV9 to TRBJ1-6; D unresolved. The V gene's germline CDR1 is SGDLS and CDR2 YYNGEE. CDR3 length: 12 residues. V was cut by 4 bases and J by 12 bases, with 11 bases left in between. The CDR3: CASSQASGPLHF. CDR3 DNA sequence: TGTGCCAGCAGCCAAGCCTCGGGACCCCTCCACTTT.

The V and J genes are TRBV19 and TRBJ2-3, with a weak D call TRBD2 (5 bases). The CDR3 is 15 amino acids. V was trimmed by 3 bases and J by 6 bases, leaving 16 bases between them. The germline gives CDR1 LNHDA, CDR2 SQIVND (reference sequence). This CDR3 reads CASSISLSGGDTQYF. In DNA form, the CDR3 reads TGTGCCAGTAGTATCTCGTTGAGCGGTGGGGATACGCAGTATTTT.

This chain joins TRBV6-5 and TRBJ1-1, with no clear D. The V and J ends lost 7 bases and 3 bases respectively, with 15 bases between them. The CDR3 is made up of 14 amino acids. In germline, CDR1 is MNHEY, CDR2 SVGAGI. The CDR3 DNA follows: TGTGCCAGCAATCCGGGGTTTTGGGACACTGAAGCTTTCTTT. It specifies CASNPGFWDTEAFF.

The J gene is TRBJ2-1, the V gene TRBV14; possibly TRBD1 for D (5 bases). The CDR3 is 13 residues long. V lost 4 bases to trimming and J lost 5 bases, with 9 bases between them. Germline V gives CDR1 SGHDN, CDR2 FVKESK. The CDR3 here is CASSRDSNNEQFF. The CDR3, as DNA: TGTGCCAGCAGCCGAGACAGTAACAATGAGCAGTTCTTC.

The CDR3 region has the DNA TGCGCCAGCGGGGGAGGGGAGACCCAGTACTTC. Translating it yields CASGGGETQYF. This sequence joins TRBV10-2 and TRBJ2-5; 7 nucleotides match TRBD2. J gave up 5 bases and V 8 bases, and 2 bases lay outside the gene matches. Germline CDR1 WSHSY, CDR2 SAAADI. The CDR3 runs to 11 residues.

This clone was seen a few times. The chain carries TRBV11-3 and TRBJ1-2; 9 bases map to TRBD1. Germline-derived CDR1 and CDR2 are SGHNT and YENEEA. There are 14 residues in the CDR3. Unmatched junction bases numbered 4, after V lost 5 bases and J lost 3 bases. CDR3 bases: TGTGCCAGCAGCCTAACAGGGGGCCACTATGGCTACACCTTC. Translating gives CASSLTGGHYGYTF. The entire variable domain, with the rest obtained from reference TRBV11-3 and TRBJ1-2, is as follows: EAGVVQSPRYKIIEKKQPVAFWCNPISGHNTLYWYLQNLGQGPELLIRYENEEAVDDSQLPKDRFSAERLKGVDSTLKIQPAELGDSAVYLCASSLTGGHYGYTFGSGTRLTVV.

In the case of this clone: Other DNA sequences in the same sample also yield this CDR3. The chain couples TRBV12-3 or TRBV12-4 to TRBJ1-1; D uncertain. V lost 3 bases and J lost 5, with 7 bases in between. This CDR3 spans 12 amino acids. CDR3 DNA: TGTGCCAGCAGTTTTGGAGGGACTGAAGCTTTCTTT. It encodes CASSFGGTEAFF.

J is TRBJ2-1 and V is TRBV15; no clear D. V was clipped by 1 base and J by 6 bases, with 10 bases between them. This CDR3 has 14 residues. Germline CDR1 LNHNV, CDR2 YYDKDF (reference sequence). The CDR3 here is CATSRALGGNEQFF. The CDR3 bases are TGTGCCACCAGCAGAGCTTTAGGCGGCAATGAGCAGTTCTTC.

This clone was counted a few times. Here the CDR3 reads CASSLGMRDEQFF. As DNA, the CDR3 is TGTGCCAGCAGCTTAGGGATGCGGGATGAGCAGTTCTTC. This sequence joins TRBV11-2 and TRBJ2-1; tentatively, D is TRBD2 (5 bases). Germline V CDR1 and CDR2: SGHAT, FQNNGV. Trimming left V 1 base short and J 8 bases short, with 9 bases between. The length of the CDR3 is 13 residues.

This rearrangement joins TRBV11-2 to TRBJ2-2; tentatively, D is TRBD1 (5 bases). The CDR3 covers 16 residues. V was trimmed by 2 bases and J by 0 bases, leaving 10 bases between them. Germline assignment: CDR1 SGHAT and CDR2 FQNNGV. The chain's CDR3 is CASSLSDTANTGELFF. The DNA for the CDR3 is TGTGCCAGCAGCTTATCGGACACGGCGAACACCGGGGAGCTGTTTTTT.

The genes are TRBV6-5 and TRBJ1-4; D might be TRBD1 (6 bases). The V end lost 4 bases, the J end lost 5 bases, and 11 bases lay between the germline ends. The length of the CDR3 is 14 residues. The germline gives CDR1 MNHEY, CDR2 SVGAGI. In nucleotides, the CDR3 is TGTGCCAGCAGTTCGGGGGGGCGCAATGAAAAACTGTTTTTT. As protein: CASSSGGRNEKLFF.

J is TRBJ2-3 and V is TRBV6-1; no definite D call. The germline gives CDR1 MNHNS, CDR2 SASEGT. This CDR3 has 15 amino acids. V shed 1 base and J shed 1 base, with 9 bases lying between them. This CDR3 reads CASSEGEPGTDTQYF. The CDR3 region has the DNA TGTGCCAGCAGTGAAGGAGAACCCGGCACAGATACGCAGTATTTT.

The V gene is TRBV18, the J gene TRBJ2-5; tentatively, D is TRBD1 (5 bases). CDR1 and CDR2 (germline): KGHSH, LQKENI. V was shortened by 0 bases and J by 4 bases, with 9 bases between the two germline ends. The CDR3 consists of 14 residues. CDR3 amino acids: CASSPPQGRETQYF. CDR3 nucleotides: TGTGCCAGCTCACCACCGCAGGGTCGAGAGACCCAGTACTTC.

The rearrangement links TRBV10-1 to TRBJ1-1, with 12 bases identical to TRBD1. CDR1 is WNHNN and CDR2 is SYGVQD in the germline V gene (reference sequence). This CDR3 contains 17 residues. With V trimmed by 2 bases and J by 4 bases, 8 bases remained unmatched. CDR3 nucleotides: TGCGCCAGCAGTGAGCGGGACAGGGGGCGAGGTGTCACTGAAGCTTTCTTT. Its translation is CASSERDRGRGVTEAFF.

The chain has TRBV6-5 and TRBJ1-3; D not resolved. Trimming left V 2 bases short and J 0 bases short, with 8 bases between. Germline V gene data show CDR1 as MNHEY and CDR2 as SVGAGI. The CDR3 totals 15 residues. The CDR3 region has the DNA TGTGCCAGCAGTTACGGAGAGAACTCTGGAAACACCATATATTTT. Translation: CASSYGENSGNTIYF.

The CDR3 nucleotides are TGTGCCAGCAGCAGGACTAGCGGGGGGTTGCGTCAAGAGACCCAGTACTTC. Translation: CASSRTSGGLRQETQYF. V and J are TRBV13 and TRBJ2-5, with 14 nucleotides matching TRBD2. The CDR3 is made up of 17 amino acids. Germline V CDR1 and CDR2: PRHDT, FYEKMQ (reference sequence). Unmatched junction bases numbered 7, after V lost 5 bases and J lost 2 bases.

About this clone itself: Germline is not matched at one junction end, which may reflect a read error. The chain links TRBV5-5 to TRBJ1-2, with 8 bases aligning to TRBD1. CDR1 and CDR2 from the germline V gene are SGHKS and YYEKEE (reference sequence). CDR3 size: 13 residues. CDR3 residues: CASSLGTGRGYTF. The CDR3 DNA sequence: TGTGCCAGCAGTTTGGGGACAGGACGGGGCTACACCTTC.

CDR3 DNA sequence: TGTGCCAGCAGCCTCCCCGGGGGTAGCAATCAGCCCCAGCATTTT. Encoded protein: CASSLPGGSNQPQHF. This rearrangement joins TRBV28 to TRBJ1-5; weak D call: TRBD1 (5 bases). Germline V gene lookup returns CDR1 MDHEN and CDR2 SYDVKM. V gave up 6 bases and J gave up 0 bases, with 12 bases separating them. This CDR3 comprises 15 residues.

The rearrangement uses TRBV7-9 and TRBJ1-2, with D maybe TRBD1 (6 bases). CDR1 is SEHNR and CDR2 is FQNEAQ in the germline V gene (reference sequence). Trimming shortened V by 1 base and J by 5 bases, and 14 bases separated the two germline ends. The CDR3 has 15 residues. The CDR3 is CASSLDSRTGYGYTF. For the CDR3, the DNA is TGTGCCAGCAGCTTAGATTCAAGAACAGGGTATGGCTACACCTTC. The full variable domain, rest sourced from reference TRBV7-9 and TRBJ1-2, is DTGVSQNPRHKITKRGQNVTFRCDPISEHNRLYWYRQTLGQGPEFLTYFQNEAQLEKSRLLSDRFSAERPKGSFSTLEIQRTEQGDSAMYLCASSLDSRTGYGYTFGSGTRLTVV.

The gene calls are TRBV13 and TRBJ2-3, with 10 bases lining up with TRBD1. CDR3 length: 15 residues. Germline CDR1 and CDR2: PRHDT and FYEKMQ (reference sequence). J was trimmed by 4 bases and V by 0 bases; bases with no gene match: 1. For the CDR3, the DNA is TGTGCCAGCAGCTTAGGGGGGACAGGGGCAGATACGCAGTATTTT. Translating it yields CASSLGGTGADTQYF.

This clone was detected once. The chain links TRBV5-1 to TRBJ2-1; 11 positions agree with TRBD1. Per the germline V gene, CDR1 is SGHRS and CDR2 is YFSETQ. CDR3 length: 15 amino acids. The J segment lost 9 bases and the V segment lost 4 bases, leaving 9 bases of the junction unmatched. In nucleotides, the CDR3 is TGCGCCAGCAGCCCGGGACAGGGGGTCTCCGGTGAGCAGTTCTTC. Protein product: CASSPGQGVSGEQFF.

This chain links TRBV2 with TRBJ1-5, with 8 positions matching TRBD1. Germline assignment: CDR1 SNHLY and CDR2 FYNNEI. This CDR3 region has 13 residues. Trimming took 10 bases from V and 4 from J; bases not matched to a gene: 6. The CDR3 here is CATSGQGNQPQHF. The DNA for the CDR3 is TGTGCCACCAGCGGACAGGGAAATCAGCCCCAGCATTTT.

This clone was observed once. The same CDR3 can be traced to other DNA sequences in this sample. The chain couples TRBV5-1 to TRBJ2-1; TRBD1 agrees at 10 bases. CDR3 size: 14 residues. CDR1 and CDR2 (germline): SGHRS, YFSETQ. The V gene end was trimmed by 0 bases and the J gene end by 7 bases; junction bases not matched to a gene: 1. This chain's CDR3 is CASSLGTGGNEQFF. CDR3 DNA sequence: TGCGCCAGCAGCTTGGGGACAGGGGGGAATGAGCAGTTCTTC.

The V gene is TRBV7-2, the J gene TRBJ1-3, with D unclear. The CDR3 runs to 14 residues. In germline, CDR1 is SGHTA, CDR2 FQGNSA. Deletions cut 5 bases from V and 4 bases from J, with 12 bases between. In DNA, the CDR3 is TGTGCCAGCAGCCCCTGGCTGAGGGGAAACACCATATATTTT. Translating it yields CASSPWLRGNTIYF.

This CDR3 is CASSSRWTGRTVDNEQFF. The DNA of the CDR3 is TGTGCCAGCAGCTCTCGGTGGACAGGCCGCACGGTGGATAATGAGCAGTTCTTC. The chain couples TRBV7-9 to TRBJ2-1; 7 nucleotides match TRBD1. The germline V gene encodes CDR1 SEHNR and CDR2 FQNEAQ (reference sequence). V was pared by 4 bases and J by 7 bases, with 19 bases of the junction left unmatched. This CDR3 spans 18 amino acids.

The chain combines TRBV29-1 with TRBJ1-1, with a tentative D call TRBD1 (6 bases). The V gene lost 6 bases and the J gene lost 5 bases, with 19 bases spanning the gap. The CDR3 covers 14 residues. From germline, CDR1 is SQVTM and CDR2 ANQGSEA. CDR3: CSVGSRGARTEAFF. DNA for the CDR3: TGCAGCGTCGGAAGCCGGGGGGCGAGGACTGAAGCTTTCTTT.

This chain connects TRBV19 to TRBJ1-5; D ambiguous. Deletions cut 9 bases from V and 0 bases from J, with 6 bases between. This CDR3 is built from 12 residues. Looked up from germline, CDR1 is LNHDA and CDR2 is SQIVND (reference sequence). The CDR3 region is CASGFSNQPQHF. The CDR3 DNA reads as TGTGCCAGCGGGTTTAGCAATCAGCCCCAGCATTTT.

V usage is TRBV5-1 and J usage is TRBJ2-6; 8 bases align to TRBD1. The germline CDR1 and CDR2 sequences are SGHRS and YFSETQ. The CDR3 extends over 16 amino acids. J lost 3 bases, V lost 4 bases, and 6 bases had no gene match. The CDR3 here is CASSHDRGGGANVLTF. The CDR3 bases are TGCGCCAGCAGCCACGACAGGGGCGGTGGGGCCAACGTCCTGACTTTC.

The chain carries TRBV11-2 and TRBJ1-1; 9 positions match TRBD1. The CDR3 length is 14 residues. The V gene's germline CDR1 is SGHAT and CDR2 FQNNGV. Trimming removed 5 bases from V and 0 bases from J; junction bases left unmatched: 1. The CDR3 protein is CASSNRGLNTEAFF. CDR3 nucleotide sequence: TGTGCCAGCAGCAACAGGGGGCTGAACACTGAAGCTTTCTTT.

This chain uses TRBV11-3 with TRBJ1-1; a weak D match, TRBD1 (6 bases). Deletions cut 1 base from V and 4 bases from J, with 19 bases between. The CDR3 is 17 residues long. Germline-derived CDR1 and CDR2 are SGHNT and YENEEA. CDR3 DNA sequence: TGTGCCAGCAGCTTAGCCTTACAGGCAGGGGTGGGCACTGAAGCTTTCTTT. Translated: CASSLALQAGVGTEAFF.